This TCR beta chain was found in a study of T-cell reconstitution after alpha-beta-depleted transplantation in children. Overall study findings and caveats: T-cell counts and diversity were attributed mostly to newly produced T cells one year after transplant. TCRbeta diversity was high at day 60 in some patients (a result of surviving recipient T cells and thymic progenitors). Alpha-beta T cells present about two months after transplant were reported to originate from several hundred expanded graft clones.

A library of TCRbeta sequences, prepared with unique molecular identifiers, was generated. TCRdb reprocessed the PCR reads with MiXCR, giving one entry per CDR3 protein. The table lists about 510,000 distinct CDR3 sequences, about an eighth of them singletons. The CDR3 runs to 16 residues. Germline loops: CDR1 SGHTA, CDR2 FQGNSA. V lost 6 bases and J lost 4; bases outside the gene matches: 10. This clonotype was observed a single time. The antigen remains unidentified. The sequence came from a female patient aged 2-9 years who had a stem cell transplant for aplastic anemia, so the T cells may come from the graft donor. The starting material was PBMCs, mostly from graft donor cells, obtained 180 days after TCRalphabeta/CD19-depleted stem cell transplant. The rearrangement joins TRBV7-2 to TRBJ2-5, with 11 bases fitting TRBD2. The chain's CDR3 is CASSYGGTSGRETQYF. As DNA, the CDR3 is TGTGCCAGCAGTTATGGGGGAACTAGCGGGAGAGAGACCCAGTACTTC.